The 15 T cell receptor beta chains given below trace back to one sample, sequenced in a study of blood T cells in healthy people across ages. The second PCR ran about 6 to 12 cycles with a sample-barcoded 5' primer and J-beta primers. MiXCR, run by TCRdb on the 5' RACE reads, gives a single entry per CDR3 protein. Found here are just under 550,000 distinct CDR3 sequences, approximately 25% of them singletons; the top ten hold under 9%. This sample was shared with a second study, whose subject was T cells of mothers and their children.

Sequences were obtained from blood. These receptor sequences come from a boy aged 5-17 years in good health.

The chain employs TRBV7-8 and TRBJ2-3, with D perhaps being TRBD1 or TRBD2 (5 bases each). CDR1 SGHVS and CDR2 FQNEAQ come from the germline V gene. V was cut by 0 bases and J by 4 bases, with 11 bases left in between. CDR3 length: 15 residues. The CDR3 spells CASSLAGPWADTQYF. The CDR3 DNA is TGTGCCAGCAGCTTAGCGGGACCTTGGGCAGATACGCAGTATTTT.

This chain joins TRBV28 and TRBJ2-1, with 11 bases lining up with TRBD2. The CDR3 runs 16 residues. CDR1 and CDR2 (germline): MDHEN, SYDVKM. J lost 8 bases, V lost 5 bases, and 11 bases had no gene match. The CDR3 nucleotides read TGTGCCAGCAGTCCACTAGCGGGGGTTCTCGGGGATGAGCAGTTCTTC. Protein: CASSPLAGVLGDEQFF.

CDR3 residues: CASSQKTSGSYEQYF. The CDR3 region has the DNA TGTGCCAGCAGCCAGAAGACTAGCGGCTCCTACGAGCAGTACTTC. The chain carries TRBV3-1 and TRBJ2-7, with TRBD2 identical over 9 bases. The CDR3 is 15 amino acids. V gave up 3 bases and J gave up 0 bases; unmatched junction bases: 3. Germline lookup yields CDR1 LGHDT and CDR2 YNNKEL (reference sequence).

This clonotype occurred a few times. V and J are TRBV7-9 and TRBJ2-6; 7 nucleotides align to TRBD1. J gave up 1 base and V 4 bases, and 7 bases lay outside the gene matches. Germline values: CDR1 SEHNR, CDR2 FQNEAQ (reference sequence). This CDR3 has 17 amino acids. The DNA for the CDR3 is TGTGCCAGCAGCTCGACAACAGGGGATTCTGGGGCCAACGTCCTGACTTTC. It is translated as CASSSTTGDSGANVLTF.

This clonotype turned up a few times. The chain employs TRBV28 and TRBJ1-4; TRBD1 matches 8 bases. Per the germline V gene, CDR1 is MDHEN and CDR2 is SYDVKM. This CDR3 spans 14 amino acids. Trimming took 6 bases from V and 8 from J; bases not matched to a gene: 8. In DNA form, the CDR3 reads TGTGCCAGCAGCAATCAGGGGGCAGAGGAAAAACTGTTTTTT. Translation: CASSNQGAEEKLFF.

This clonotype was counted ten times or more. The chain recombines TRBV12-3 or TRBV12-4 with TRBJ1-1; D not resolved. This CDR3 has 13 amino acids. V lost 3 bases and J 10 bases, leaving 15 bases between the germline ends. CDR3 sequence (DNA): TGTGCCAGCAGTTTTAAGGGAAACCTCGGAGCTTTCTTT. Its translation: CASSFKGNLGAFF.

This clonotype was observed a few times. The J gene is TRBJ2-7, the V gene TRBV7-8; TRBD1 aligns across 7 bases. V was clipped by 3 bases and J by 2 bases; unmatched bases: 4. The V gene's germline CDR1 is SGHVS and CDR2 FQNEAQ. The CDR3 spans 14 residues. The CDR3 DNA is TGTGCCAGCAGCTTCCACGGGACAGCCTACGAGCAGTACTTC. As protein: CASSFHGTAYEQYF.

The chain recombines TRBV3-1 with TRBJ2-2, with 9 bases lining up with TRBD2. Germline CDR1 and CDR2: LGHDT and YNNKEL (reference sequence). Trimming removed 1 base from V and 1 base from J; junction bases left unmatched: 4. The CDR3 sequence is 17 residues long. This CDR3 is CASSQVAGGRNTGELFF. DNA of the CDR3: TGTGCCAGCAGCCAAGTGGCGGGGGGGCGGAACACCGGGGAGCTGTTTTTT.

Note on this clonotype: The junction differs from germline at one of its ends, possibly a read error. This chain links TRBV27 with TRBJ1-1; a weak D match, TRBD1 (5 bases). Germline V gives CDR1 MNHEY, CDR2 SMNVEV (reference sequence). The CDR3 has 15 residues. CDR3 nucleotides: TGTGCCGGCAGTTTATCGTGGGGCAGGGACACTGAAGCTTTCTTT. Encoded protein: CAGSLSWGRDTEAFF.

In its sample, this clonotype was seen a few times. The V call is TRBV29-1, the J call TRBJ1-4; D remains unclear. The CDR3 runs to 12 residues. CDR1 SQVTM and CDR2 ANQGSEA come from the germline V gene. V was pared by 8 bases and J by 3 bases, with 10 bases between. The CDR3 region is CSMGAPNEKLFF. DNA for the CDR3: TGCAGCATGGGAGCGCCTAATGAAAAACTGTTTTTT.

CDR3: CASSLNLAFDEQFF. The CDR3 nucleotides are TGCGCCAGCAGCCTGAACCTAGCGTTCGATGAGCAGTTCTTC. The chain couples TRBV4-3 to TRBJ2-1; a possible D gene is TRBD2 (6 bases). Germline V gene lookup returns CDR1 LGHNA and CDR2 YSLEER. With 4 bases removed from V and 8 bases from J, the gap between germline ends came to 15 bases. The CDR3 totals 14 residues.

The chain is built from TRBV25-1 and TRBJ2-1; no definite D call. The CDR3 is 14 amino acids. The germline V gene encodes CDR1 MGHDK and CDR2 SYGVNS. With 4 bases removed from V and 4 bases from J, the gap between germline ends came to 11 bases. For the CDR3, the DNA is TGTGCCAGCAGTGTCCTAGTCGCTTACAATGAGCAGTTCTTC. This encodes CASSVLVAYNEQFF.

The V call is TRBV4-3, the J call TRBJ2-1; TRBD2 agrees at 7 bases. Germline V gene data show CDR1 as LGHNA and CDR2 as YSLEER. J lost 7 bases, V lost 0 bases, and 3 bases had no gene match. The CDR3 contains 14 residues. The CDR3 nucleotides are TGCGCCAGCAGCCAAGACCTAGCGGTAAATGAGCAGTTCTTC. This translates into CASSQDLAVNEQFF.

The chain uses TRBV20-1 and TRBJ1-5, with 7 bases aligning to TRBD1. This CDR3 is built from 14 residues. The germline V gene encodes CDR1 DFQATT and CDR2 SNEGSKA (reference sequence). After removal of 5 bases from V and 0 bases from J, the junction contained 4 bases not matched to a gene. The CDR3 loop reads CSASGTDSNQPQHF. In DNA, the CDR3 is TGCAGTGCTTCCGGGACAGATAGCAATCAGCCCCAGCATTTT.

This clonotype appeared a single time. This chain uses TRBV12-3 or TRBV12-4 with TRBJ1-1; D perhaps matches TRBD1 (5 bases). The CDR3 spans 14 residues. V was cut by 6 bases and J by 0 bases, with 11 bases left in between. Here the CDR3 DNA reads TGTGCCAGCAGGAAAACAGGACTGAACACTGAAGCTTTCTTT. This translates into CASRKTGLNTEAFF.